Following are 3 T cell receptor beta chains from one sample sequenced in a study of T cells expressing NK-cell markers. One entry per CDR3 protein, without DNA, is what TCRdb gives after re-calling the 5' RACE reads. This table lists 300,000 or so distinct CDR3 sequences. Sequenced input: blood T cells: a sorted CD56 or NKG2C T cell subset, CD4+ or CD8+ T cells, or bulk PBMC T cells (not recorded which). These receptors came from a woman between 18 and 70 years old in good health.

The CDR3 loop is CASSLGHSNTGELFF. This rearrangement joins TRBV5-1 to TRBJ2-2. Germline CDR1 reads SGHRS; CDR2 reads YFSETQ. The CDR3 loop spans 15 amino acids.

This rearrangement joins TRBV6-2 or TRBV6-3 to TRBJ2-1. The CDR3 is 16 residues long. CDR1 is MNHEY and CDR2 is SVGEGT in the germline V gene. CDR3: CASSYSTGSSYNEQFF.

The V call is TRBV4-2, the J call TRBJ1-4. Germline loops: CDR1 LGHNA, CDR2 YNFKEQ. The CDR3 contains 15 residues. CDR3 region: CASSPRHGPIEKLFF.